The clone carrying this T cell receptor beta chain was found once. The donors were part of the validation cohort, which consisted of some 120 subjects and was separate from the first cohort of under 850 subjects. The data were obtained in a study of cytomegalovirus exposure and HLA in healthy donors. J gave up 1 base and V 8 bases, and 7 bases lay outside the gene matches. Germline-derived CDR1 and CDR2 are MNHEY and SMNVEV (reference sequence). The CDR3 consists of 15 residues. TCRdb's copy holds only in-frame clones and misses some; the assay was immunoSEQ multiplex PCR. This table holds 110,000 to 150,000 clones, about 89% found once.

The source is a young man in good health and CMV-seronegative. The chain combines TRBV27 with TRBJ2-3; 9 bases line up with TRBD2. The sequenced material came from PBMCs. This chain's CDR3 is CASSLIAGGTDTQYF. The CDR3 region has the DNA TGTGCCAGCTCCCTAATAGCGGGGGGCACAGATACGCAGTATTTT.